This is a list of T cell receptor beta chains from one sample in a study of T-cell reconstitution after alpha-beta-depleted transplantation in children. From the PCR reads, TCRdb called clonotypes with MiXCR, one entry per CDR3 protein. The table lists around 140,000 distinct CDR3 sequences, 8.5% to 10% of them singletons. Sequenced material: PBMCs, mostly from graft donor cells, taken 180 days after TCRalphabeta/CD19-depleted stem cell transplant. Source of these receptors: a female patient between 2 and 10 years old who had a stem cell transplant for congenital amegakaryocytic thrombocytopenia, so the T cells may come from the graft donor. The CDR3 runs from the conserved cysteine through the conserved F or W. D genes are given only for firm matches. Clone size is stated in some rows and not others, as once, few, many or a class when expanded.

V gene	D gene	clone size	J gene	CDR3 length	CDR3 protein	CDR3 DNA
TRBV7-9	NA	few	TRBJ2-5	13	CASSFSGLETQYF	TGTGCCAGCAGCTTCTCAGGGTTAGAGACCCAGTACTTC
TRBV30	NA	many	TRBJ2-5	12	CAWRSGAETQYF	TGTGCCTGGAGGTCCGGCGCAGAGACCCAGTACTTC
TRBV15	NA	many	TRBJ1-2	13	CATSREGGYGYTF	TGTGCCACCAGCAGAGAAGGGGGGTATGGCTACACCTTC
TRBV7-9	TRBD2	NA	TRBJ2-1	16	CASSPILREGRNEQFF	TGTGCCAGCAGCCCTATACTGAGGGAGGGCCGGAATGAGCAGTTCTTC
TRBV18	NA	many	TRBJ2-7	17	CASSPQEVGIYTYEQYF	TGTGCCAGCTCACCACAGGAAGTCGGGATTTACACCTACGAGCAGTACTTC
TRBV10-1	NA	many	TRBJ2-1	9	CASMFEQFF	TGCGCCAGTATGTTTGAGCAGTTCTTC
TRBV12-3/TRBV12-4	TRBD2	many	TRBJ2-5	16	CASSPFLAGPPETQYF	TGTGCCAGCAGCCCATTCTTAGCGGGGCCCCCAGAGACCCAGTACTTC
TRBV4-2	TRBD2	few	TRBJ2-3	18	CASSQATSGRAPTDTQYF	TGTGCCAGCAGCCAAGCGACTAGCGGGAGGGCCCCCACAGATACGCAGTATTTT
TRBV20-1	NA	many	TRBJ2-7	16	CSARGLKQTQPYEQYF	TGCAGTGCTAGAGGATTGAAGCAGACACAGCCCTACGAGCAGTACTTC
TRBV11-3	NA	many	TRBJ2-2	13	CASSLLATGELFF	TGTGCCAGCAGCTTGCTCGCCACCGGGGAGCTGTTTTTT
TRBV4-2	NA	few	TRBJ2-7	15	CASSQDFSGGNEQYF	TGTGCCAGCAGCCAAGATTTCTCCGGAGGTAACGAGCAGTACTTC
TRBV5-8	NA	NA	TRBJ1-4	14	CASRAGYRNEKLFF	TGTGCCAGCAGGGCCGGGTATCGTAATGAAAAACTGTTTTTT
TRBV4-1	TRBD2	few	TRBJ2-1	15	CASSHGTSGWDEQFF	TGCGCCAGCAGCCATGGGACTAGCGGGTGGGATGAGCAGTTCTTC
TRBV29-1	NA	many	TRBJ1-1	12	CSSGVANTEAFF	TGCAGCTCCGGAGTGGCGAACACTGAAGCTTTCTTT
TRBV6-5	NA	many	TRBJ1-4	14	CASSSPGGPEKLFF	TGTGCCAGCAGTTCCCCGGGGGGACCCGAAAAACTGTTTTTT
TRBV29-1	NA	many	TRBJ1-2	12	CSVDRGAYGYTF	TGCAGCGTTGATCGGGGGGCCTATGGCTACACCTTC
TRBV5-1	NA	many	TRBJ2-3	15	CASRPLGTLRDTQYF	TGCGCCAGCCGCCCCTTGGGGACACTGAGGGATACGCAGTATTTT
TRBV30	NA	NA	TRBJ2-1	12	CAWTIPWGEQFF	TGTGCCTGGACAATTCCCTGGGGGGAGCAGTTCTTC
TRBV6-2/TRBV6-3	NA	NA	TRBJ2-6	15	CASRAHKSGANVLTF	TGTGCCAGCAGAGCCCACAAATCCGGGGCCAACGTCCTGACTTTC
TRBV12-3/TRBV12-4	TRBD1	NA	TRBJ1-2	13	CASSPTGDYGYTF	TGTGCCAGCAGTCCTACAGGGGACTATGGCTACACCTTC
TRBV21-1	NA	many	TRBJ2-2	14	CASSKPNWLVELFF	TGTGCCAGCAGCAAACCAAACTGGCTCGTGGAGCTGTTTTTT
TRBV3-1	NA	many	TRBJ1-5	14	CASSQTRVIQPQHF	TGTGCCAGCAGCCAAACCAGGGTAATCCAGCCCCAGCATTTT
TRBV5-1	TRBD1	many	TRBJ2-7	14	CASSSRQGSYEQYF	TGTGCCAGCAGTTCTCGACAGGGCAGCTACGAGCAGTACTTC
TRBV11-2	NA	NA	TRBJ1-4	13	CASSLERARKLFF	TGTGCCAGCAGCCTGGAGAGGGCCCGAAAACTGTTTTTT
TRBV20-1	NA	few	TRBJ2-3	16	CSASPPNLGATDTQYF	TGCAGTGCGTCCCCGCCCAATTTAGGAGCTACAGATACGCAGTATTTT
TRBV3-1	NA	NA	TRBJ1-2	14	CASSQDQGTSGYTF	TGTGCCAGCAGCCAAGATCAGGGGACAAGTGGCTACACCTTC
TRBV2	TRBD2	many	TRBJ2-7	14	CASSPSAGVSEQYF	TGTGCCAGCAGCCCCTCAGCGGGAGTCAGCGAGCAGTACTTC
TRBV5-8	TRBD1	many	TRBJ1-5	14	CASGTVLRNQPQHF	TGTGCCAGCGGGACAGTTTTGCGCAATCAGCCCCAGCATTTT
TRBV12-3/TRBV12-4	TRBD1	few	TRBJ2-2	19	CAISSIRDRGLSNTGELFF	TGTGCCATCAGCTCCATTCGGGACAGGGGGCTCTCGAACACCGGGGAGCTGTTTTTT
TRBV20-1	NA	many	TRBJ2-1	19	CSAPRDSPLFLSSYNEQFF	TGCAGTGCCCCCCGCGACAGTCCCCTCTTTCTTAGCTCCTACAATGAGCAGTTCTTC
TRBV28	NA	NA	TRBJ1-1	15	CASSTPGHPNTEAFF	TGTGCCAGCAGTACCCCGGGACACCCGAACACTGAAGCTTTCTTT
TRBV18	NA	many	TRBJ2-7	13	CASSVVQQDEQYF	TGTGCCAGCTCAGTGGTGCAGCAGGACGAGCAGTACTTC
TRBV6-2/TRBV6-3	NA	NA	TRBJ1-5	16	CASSYAGTEANQPQHF	TGTGCCAGCAGTTATGCTGGGACGGAGGCAAATCAGCCCCAGCATTTT
TRBV12-3/TRBV12-4	TRBD2	NA	TRBJ2-5	14	CASSSRTSGETQYF	TGTGCCAGCAGTTCCAGGACTAGCGGAGAGACCCAGTACTTC
TRBV10-3	TRBD1	many	TRBJ2-3	16	CAISVSGTGVTDTQYF	TGTGCCATCAGTGTATCCGGGACAGGGGTCACAGATACGCAGTATTTT
TRBV12-3/TRBV12-4	NA	few	TRBJ2-7	13	CAGSLDFSYEQYF	TGTGCCGGCAGTTTAGACTTCTCCTACGAGCAGTACTTC
TRBV4-1	NA	NA	TRBJ1-4	15	CASRTSVATNEKLFF	TGCGCCAGCAGAACTAGTGTTGCAACTAATGAAAAACTGTTTTTT
TRBV10-3	NA	few	TRBJ2-3	13	CAISESGRDTQYF	TGTGCCATCAGTGAATCGGGGAGAGATACGCAGTATTTT
TRBV12-3/TRBV12-4	NA	many	TRBJ2-7	12	CASSLAWGEQYF	TGTGCCAGCAGTTTAGCTTGGGGCGAGCAGTACTTC
TRBV5-6	NA	many	TRBJ2-7	15	CASSLVGEVTYEQYF	TGTGCCAGCAGCTTGGTGGGAGAAGTCACCTACGAGCAGTACTTC
TRBV20-1	NA	NA	TRBJ2-7	14	CSARLGHKRYEQYF	TGCAGTGCTAGATTGGGACATAAACGATACGAGCAGTACTTC
TRBV7-2	NA	many	TRBJ2-1	14	CASSLLLALNEQFF	TGTGCCAGCAGCTTATTACTAGCTCTCAATGAGCAGTTCTTC
TRBV3-1	TRBD2	NA	TRBJ2-1	12	CASGKRGGWEFF	TGTGCCAGCGGAAAGCGGGGGGGCTGGGAGTTCTTC
TRBV10-3	TRBD1	many	TRBJ2-1	15	CAINPTGSSYNEQFF	TGTGCCATCAACCCGACAGGGAGCTCCTACAATGAGCAGTTCTTC
TRBV20-1	NA	many	TRBJ2-3	11	CSARSTDTQYF	TGCAGTGCCCGGTCCACAGATACGCAGTATTTT
TRBV3-1	TRBD1	NA	TRBJ1-2	13	CASSQEGGSGYTF	TGTGCCAGCAGCCAAGAAGGGGGCAGTGGCTACACCTTC
TRBV4-2	TRBD1	NA	TRBJ2-2	16	CASSTRQGLDTGELFF	TGTGCCAGCAGCACCCGACAGGGGTTGGACACCGGGGAGCTGTTTTTT
TRBV5-1	TRBD2	many	TRBJ2-7	19	CASSSGPGTSGVTSYEQYF	TGCGCCAGCAGCTCCGGACCCGGGACTAGCGGGGTTACCTCCTACGAGCAGTACTTC
TRBV2	TRBD1	many	TRBJ1-1	16	CASSRPATGGDTEAFF	TGTGCCAGCAGTCGACCTGCTACAGGGGGGGACACTGAAGCTTTCTTT
TRBV15	NA	NA	TRBJ1-5	13	CATSSRFRQPQHF	TGTGCCACCAGCTCCCGGTTTAGGCAGCCCCAGCATTTT
TRBV29-1	NA	NA	TRBJ2-1	17	CSVVGGAPPHTYNEQFF	TGCAGCGTTGTGGGGGGGGCCCCACCCCACACCTACAATGAGCAGTTCTTC
TRBV18	NA	NA	TRBJ1-5	15	CASPYTGGGNQPQHF	TGTGCCAGCCCATATACTGGCGGTGGCAATCAGCCCCAGCATTTT
TRBV20-1	TRBD2	NA	TRBJ2-1	15	CSASKQRGGLGEQFF	TGCAGTGCTAGTAAGCAGCGGGGGGGCCTGGGTGAGCAGTTCTTC
TRBV7-2	TRBD1	many	TRBJ2-1	14	CASSRNRGVNEQFF	TGTGCCAGCAGCCGAAACAGGGGAGTGAACGAGCAGTTCTTC
TRBV5-1	TRBD2	many	TRBJ2-7	18	CASSVTGTSGGPSYEQYF	TGCGCCAGCAGCGTGACCGGGACTAGCGGGGGGCCCTCCTACGAGCAGTACTTC
TRBV19	NA	many	TRBJ1-5	13	CASSIGSVLSQHF	TGTGCCAGTAGTATAGGGTCCGTACTTTCCCAGCATTTT
TRBV29-1	NA	many	TRBJ1-2	11	CSVVGRDGYTF	TGCAGCGTTGTTGGCCGGGATGGCTACACCTTC
TRBV20-1	NA	many	TRBJ2-3	14	CSAREEGRGDTQYF	TGCAGTGCTAGAGAGGAGGGGCGAGGAGATACGCAGTATTTT